Reported below is one T cell receptor beta chain. TCRdb independently ran MiXCR on the 5' RACE reads; one entry per CDR3 protein. The table has around 440,000 distinct CDR3 sequences, roughly 18% seen once. The sample comes from a study of T-cell memory formation after mild COVID-19. The CDR3 sequence is 9 residues long. Looked up from germline, CDR1 is DFQATT and CDR2 is SNEGSKA (reference sequence). Sequences were obtained from PBMCs or a T cell subset sorted from them (not recorded which). This TCR was sampled from an adult woman who had mild COVID-19 (a few samples of this study predate the infection). Cell type and time point are not known. V and J are TRBV20-1 and TRBJ1-1; TRBD1 is a possible D gene (5 bases). The CDR3 spells CSLGTRAFF. CDR3 DNA: TGCAGCCTTGGGACCCGAGCTTTCTTT.